This T cell receptor beta chain was sequenced in a study of blood T cell repertoires in COVID-19. Trimming removed 7 bases from V and 3 bases from J; junction bases left unmatched: 6. CDR1 and CDR2 (germline): SNHLY, FYNNEI. This CDR3 is built from 14 residues. Produced via immunoSEQ multiplex PCR; TCRdb's table is partial and in-frame only. The table records about 200,000 clones, approximately 82% of them present only once. The chain combines TRBV2 with TRBJ1-5, with 7 bases that match TRBD1. Material for sequencing was peripheral blood. The clonotype comes from a human donor with acute or convalescent COVID-19. The donor label of this sample is uncertain. Here the CDR3 reads CASKGTAYNQPQHF. The CDR3 DNA sequence: TGTGCCAGCAAAGGGACAGCGTACAATCAGCCCCAGCATTTT.